This T cell receptor (beta chain) emerged from a study of CD8+CD57+ T cells in acquired aplastic anemia. In the study overall: An average of roughly 3.2 ug of DNA was obtained from sorted CD4+ and CD8+ cells.

Previously, flow cytometry had revealed CD8+CD57+ cell expansion in the patients chosen for sequencing. Severe acquired aplastic anemia was the diagnosis recorded for all patients. CDR3 length: 17 amino acids. Deletions cut 1 base from V and 8 bases from J, with 20 bases between. Germline values: CDR1 KGHDR, CDR2 SFDVKD. Genomic DNA provided the template from which TCR beta VDJ and CDR3 profiles were obtained. TCRdb processed the reads anew with MiXCR; each CDR3 protein has one entry. In the table there are around 200,000 distinct CDR3 sequences, roughly 53% of which are singletons. Sequencing was done on a sample of sorted CD4+, CD8+, or CD8+CD57+ T cells (not recorded which) from PBMCs. V and J are TRBV24-1 and TRBJ2-1; possible D gene TRBD2, 6 bases. The receptor comes from a human donor with aplastic anemia. The CDR3 here is CATSDFSAGGPTDEQFF. CDR3 sequence (DNA): TGTGCCACCAGTGATTTCAGCGCAGGAGGGCCGACGGATGAGCAGTTCTTC.